The following is a T cell receptor beta chain sequence with its context. Its antigen is not identified. Profiling relied on immunoSEQ multiplex PCR, and the TCRdb table lists in-frame clones only, not all of them. The sample has about 110,000 clones; around 85% are singletons. The V and J ends lost 6 bases and 5 bases respectively, with 13 bases between them. Germline CDR1 reads MNHEY; CDR2 reads SVGAGI. The CDR3 consists of 14 residues. The sample belongs to a study of T cell responses to AZD1222 COVID-19 vaccine. Findings of the study overall: The span of vaccine-associated CD4 TCRs extended across spike, with dominance at 160-218 and 743-854. Spike-specific TCR breadth and depth were elevated following two AZD1222 doses. The donor cohort was predominantly white British with a female majority, and clonal diversity may have been underestimated.

The receptor comes from an adult in good health. The V gene is TRBV6-5, the J gene TRBJ2-2; D is uncertain. The sequences come from peripheral blood, collected on day 0 of AZD1222 vaccination. The CDR3 sequence is CASRREWGTGELFF. As DNA, the CDR3 is TGTGCCAGCAGAAGAGAATGGGGTACCGGGGAGCTGTTTTTT.